Given below is one TCR beta chain in context. Its target antigen remains unknown. No base quality information exists; no much larger clone differs at one position. This entry is derived from a study of response to subunit inactivated influenza vaccine (dated by TCRdb to about 2018). With regard to the full study: Deep quantitative profiling of the T cell receptor repertoire was used in the study to follow responses to a trivalent subunit inactivated influenza vaccine.

The paper's findings and limits, for the study overall: The authors suggested that each seasonal influenza vaccination may recruit only a limited number of new T cells.

Library prep was done by RT-PCR. The instrument was an Illumina HiSeq 2500. Clones were called with MiXCR by TCRdb after fastp trimmed the public reads at Q25, and only in-frame beta chains were retained. Identical CDR3 protein sequences are pooled into one entry, listed with their most common genes and DNA. Counted in this sample were 150,000 to 200,000 distinct CDR3 sequences; approximately 12% of them appeared once. The top ten clonotypes cover about 31% of the sample. Between the V and J ends, shortened by 2 bases and 4 bases respectively, the junction contains 9 bases. Including the terminal cysteine and phenylalanine, the CDR3 comprises 13 residues. The retained sequence is limited to the CDR3, 39 bases, with the frame set at the first base. As encoded in the germline V gene, CDR1 is WSHSY while CDR2 is SAAADI. The sample also formed part of further work on T cells expressing NK-cell markers. As the second paper documents: 5'RACE template switching, by which a universal primer site and unique molecular identifiers were added, was used to make TCR beta cDNA libraries. In sorted CD3+CD56+NKG2C+, CD3+CD56+NKG2C- and CD3+CD56-NKG2C+ T-cell subsets from several donors, TCR beta-chain repertoires were profiled. Among the eight sequenced donors, seven were HCMV-seropositive and one was HCMV-seronegative. To restrict sorting to alphabetaTCR-expressing T cells, an anti-gammadeltaTCR antibody was added in several experiments. In several donors, the dominant CD3+CD56+NKG2C+ clonotypes were found to rank among the top 10 CD8+ clonotypes and to make up roughly 1.0-7.0% of CD8+ T cells. Those dominant clonotypes were again the most abundant among CD3+CD56-NKG2C+ cells in a handful of donors, at about 25-60.1%. Whether the expanded NKG2C-expressing T cell clones were specific for HCMV antigens remained unclear. Randomly selected healthy volunteers, three men and five women, were used as the eight sequenced donors. HCMV-specific IgG was detected in serum with a commercial ELISA kit to determine HCMV serostatus. Peripheral blood mononuclear cells were isolated from blood by Ficoll density gradient centrifugation. Using Miltenyi isolation kits, CD4+ and CD8+ T cells were isolated from PBMC through magnetic immunoseparation. cDNA synthesis was primed from the TCR beta constant segment, followed by two successive PCR amplification steps. Libraries were sequenced as 2 x 150 bp reads on Illumina HiSeq 2000/2500, MiSeq or NextSeq. MIGEC was used to demultiplex reads and group reads by UMI, and MiTCR was used to assemble and quantify clonotypes. To exclude erroneous sequences, only TCR cDNA sequences supported by at least two reads were retained. The tcR package was used for downstream repertoire analysis, with clonotypes matched between fractions based on CDR3 nucleotide sequence plus V segment. VDJmatch was used to annotate antigen specificity against VDJdb, with one amino acid substitution in CDR3 permitted.

The sequencing here drew on CD8+ T cells sorted from PBMCs, taken about 13 days after vaccination. This clonotype originated in a man aged 45 to 65 who received an inactivated influenza vaccine. Donor details come from another sample of the same person, matched by shared clones. Recombination connected TRBV10-2 to TRBJ2-7; the D gene lacks a confident call. This receptor has the CDR3 CASSETTHYEQYF. In nucleotides, the sequence is TGCGCCAGCAGTGAGACTACACATTACGAGCAGTACTTC.